The 7 T cell receptor beta chains below all came from one sample that was sequenced in a study of blood T cell repertoires in COVID-19. Produced via immunoSEQ multiplex PCR; TCRdb's table is partial and in-frame only. The sample records under 250,000 clones, over 80% being singletons. Material: peripheral blood. These receptors all come from a man aged 30-40 years with COVID-19, enrolled during active disease.

The chain has TRBV19 and TRBJ2-1; TRBD1 is a possible D gene (6 bases). The CDR3 loop spans 15 amino acids. Per germline, CDR1 LNHDA and CDR2 SQIVND (reference sequence). The germline V and J ends were trimmed by 4 bases and 10 bases, with 20 bases remaining between them. For the CDR3, the DNA is TGTGCCAGTAGTACAACTAGACAGGACCCTAGGGAGCAGTTCTTC. It translates to CASSTTRQDPREQFF. Looking up the rest from reference TRBV19 and TRBJ2-1 gives the full variable domain: DGGITQSPKYLFRKEGQNVTLSCEQNLNHDAMYWYRQDPGQGLRLIYYSQIVNDFQKGDIAEGYSVSREKKESFPLTVTSAQKNPTAFYLCASSTTRQDPREQFFGPGTRLTVL.

The V gene is TRBV7-3, the J gene TRBJ2-7; TRBD1 agrees at 12 bases. Trimming removed 10 bases from V and 7 bases from J; junction bases left unmatched: 8. In germline, CDR1 is SGHTA, CDR2 FQGTGA. The CDR3 has 13 residues. The CDR3 DNA is TGTGCCAAGGGGACAGGGGGCGCGGAAGAGCAGTACTTC. Encoded protein: CAKGTGGAEEQYF.

About this clone: The sample has other DNA sequences that encode this CDR3 too. This chain uses TRBV7-2 with TRBJ2-1; D not certain. The CDR3 has 13 residues. Germline values: CDR1 SGHTA, CDR2 FQGNSA. V was clipped by 0 bases and J by 4 bases, with 4 bases between them. The CDR3, as DNA: TGTGCCAGCAGCTTAGCGAGATACAATGAGCAGTTCTTC. This gives the protein CASSLARYNEQFF.

This clone is a singleton in its sample. V is TRBV9 and J is TRBJ1-2, with a possible D match to TRBD1 (5 bases). Trimming removed 3 bases from V and 4 bases from J, with 19 bases in between. CDR1 and CDR2 (germline): SGDLS, YYNGEE. The CDR3 is made up of 16 amino acids. CDR3 residues: CASSAPMGGGSYGYTF. The CDR3 coding sequence is TGTGCCAGCAGCGCCCCCATGGGGGGGGGTTCCTATGGCTACACCTTC.

The CDR3 DNA follows: TGTGCCAGCAGCTTAGGCACGGGGAACGAAGCTTTCTTT. This sequence encodes CASSLGTGNEAFF. V gene TRBV13 combines with J gene TRBJ1-1; D unresolved. Germline V CDR1 and CDR2: PRHDT, FYEKMQ (reference sequence). CDR3 length: 13 residues. V was clipped by 0 bases and J by 8 bases, with 10 bases between them. The whole variable domain, remainder taken from reference TRBV13 and TRBJ1-1, is AAGVIQSPRHLIKEKRETATLKCYPIPRHDTVYWYQQGPGQDPQFLISFYEKMQSDKGSIPDRFSAQQFSDYHSELNMSSLELGDSALYFCASSLGTGNEAFFGQGTRLTVV.

V gene TRBV6-2 or TRBV6-3 combines with J gene TRBJ1-2; D is possibly TRBD1 (6 bases). CDR3 size: 16 residues. Germline loops: CDR1 MNHEY, CDR2 SVGEGT. V lost 4 bases and J 1 base, leaving 16 bases between the germline ends. The CDR3 spells CASSSWTDRLNYGYTF. CDR3 coding DNA: TGTGCCAGCAGTTCGTGGACAGACCGCCTTAACTATGGCTACACCTTC.

V usage is TRBV5-1 and J usage is TRBJ2-7; 7 positions match TRBD1. The junction had 11 bases not matched to a gene; V was cut back by 4 bases and J by 4 bases. The germline V gene encodes CDR1 SGHRS and CDR2 YFSETQ. This CDR3 contains 15 residues. Here the CDR3 DNA reads TGCGCCAGCAGCCCCGAAAGACAGGGTCGTTACGAGCAGTACTTC. Protein: CASSPERQGRYEQYF.